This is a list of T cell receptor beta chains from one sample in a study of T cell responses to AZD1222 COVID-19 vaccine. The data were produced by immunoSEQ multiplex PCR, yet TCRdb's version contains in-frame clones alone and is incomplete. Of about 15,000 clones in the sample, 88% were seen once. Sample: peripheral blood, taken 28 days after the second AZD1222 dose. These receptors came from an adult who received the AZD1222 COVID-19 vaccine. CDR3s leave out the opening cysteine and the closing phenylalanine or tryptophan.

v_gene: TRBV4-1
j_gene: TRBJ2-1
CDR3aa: ASSQDSGRQGEQF

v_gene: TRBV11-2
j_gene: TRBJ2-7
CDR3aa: ASSIGVSEQY

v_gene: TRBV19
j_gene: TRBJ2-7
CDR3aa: ASSPGTGDSNYEQY

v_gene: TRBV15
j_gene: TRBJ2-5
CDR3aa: ATSEQGVRETQY

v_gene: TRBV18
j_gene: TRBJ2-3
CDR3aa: ASSPGTGPDTQY

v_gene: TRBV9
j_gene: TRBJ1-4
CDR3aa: ASSVGRTGARSEKLF

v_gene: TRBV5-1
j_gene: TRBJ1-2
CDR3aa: ASSSGGSGHLYGYT

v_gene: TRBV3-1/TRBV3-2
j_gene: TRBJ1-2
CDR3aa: ASSQDLLQHGYT

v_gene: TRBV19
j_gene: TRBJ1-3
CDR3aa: ASRWDRATGNTIY

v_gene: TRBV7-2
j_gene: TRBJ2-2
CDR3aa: ASSQGLAGNTGELF

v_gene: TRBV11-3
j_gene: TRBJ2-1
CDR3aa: ASSSGQGSYNEQF

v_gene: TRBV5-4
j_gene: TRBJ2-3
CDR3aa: ASSSHGSTDTQY

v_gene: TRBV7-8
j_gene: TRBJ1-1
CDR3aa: ASSLVSAGGIEAF

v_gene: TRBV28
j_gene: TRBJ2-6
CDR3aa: ASSQLVGSGANVLT

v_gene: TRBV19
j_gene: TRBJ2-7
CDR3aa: ASSSERTGGAYEQY

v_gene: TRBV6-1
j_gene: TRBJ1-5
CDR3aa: ASSELAFEVSNQPQH

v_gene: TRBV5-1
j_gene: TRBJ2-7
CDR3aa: ASSLDSTGTYEQY

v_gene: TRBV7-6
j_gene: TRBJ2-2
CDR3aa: ASSVLNTGELF

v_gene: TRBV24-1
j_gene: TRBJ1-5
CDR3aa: ATQKGTRGGNQPQH

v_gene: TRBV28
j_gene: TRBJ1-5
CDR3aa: ASRIGSSNQPQH

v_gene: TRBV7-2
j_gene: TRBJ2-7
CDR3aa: ASSYWALTNEQY

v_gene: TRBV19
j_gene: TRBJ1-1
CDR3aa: ASRDRGTTEAF

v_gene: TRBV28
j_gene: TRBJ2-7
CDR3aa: ASSSGRRYEQY

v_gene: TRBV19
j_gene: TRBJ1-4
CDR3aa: ASSGQSKNEKLF

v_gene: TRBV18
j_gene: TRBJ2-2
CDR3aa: ASSPRPGLASTGELF

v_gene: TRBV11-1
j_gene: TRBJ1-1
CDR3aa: ASSPSDTEAF

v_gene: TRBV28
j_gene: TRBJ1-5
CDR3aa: ASNQGNQPQH

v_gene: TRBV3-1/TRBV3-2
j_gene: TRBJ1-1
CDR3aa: ASSQVAGAMNTEAF

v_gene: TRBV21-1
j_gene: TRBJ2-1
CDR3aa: ASNRLAGGRSYNEQF

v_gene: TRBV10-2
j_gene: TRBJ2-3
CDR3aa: ASSALAGTDTQY

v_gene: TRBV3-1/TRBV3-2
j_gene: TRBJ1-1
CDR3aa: ASTQDRVSTEAF

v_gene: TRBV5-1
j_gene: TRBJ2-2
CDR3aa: ATAQGDWSGELF

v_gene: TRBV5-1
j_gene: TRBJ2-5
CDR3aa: ASSLKVAEETQY

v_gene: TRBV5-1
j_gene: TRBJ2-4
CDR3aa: ASSLVANKENIQY

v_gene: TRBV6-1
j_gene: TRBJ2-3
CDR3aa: ASSEVDRGSTDTQY

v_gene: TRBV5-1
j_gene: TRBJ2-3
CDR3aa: ASSLALGQSTDTQY

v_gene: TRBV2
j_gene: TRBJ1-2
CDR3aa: ASNAQGPQGYT

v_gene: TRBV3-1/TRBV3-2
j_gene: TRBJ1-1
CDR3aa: ASSSLDRETEAF

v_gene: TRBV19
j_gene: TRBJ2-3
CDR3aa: ASSNGQGPVTTDTQY

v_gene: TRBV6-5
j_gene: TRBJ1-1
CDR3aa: ASSIWGENTEAF